This TCR beta chain was found in a study of identical twins. In TCRdb, the 5' RACE reads were re-called with MiXCR into one record per CDR3 protein. The sample yields 690,000 or so distinct CDR3 sequences, 8.5% to 9.5% seen once. The same sample was also used in a study of yellow fever vaccine responses in identical twins. That report notes: Twins reportedly showed a vaccine T cell response that seemed partly convergent and partly personalized.

The sample taken for sequencing was PBMCs. This clonotype was sampled from a woman younger than 35 in good health.

CDR3 in amino acids: CASSSPGLAGRSPYEQYF. The CDR3 DNA is TGTGCCAGCAGTTCCCCGGGACTAGCGGGCCGGTCCCCCTACGAGCAGTACTTC. This chain uses TRBV28 with TRBJ2-7; 12 nucleotides line up with TRBD2. With V trimmed by 4 bases and J by 2 bases, 12 bases remained unmatched. Germline V gives CDR1 MDHEN, CDR2 SYDVKM. This CDR3 comprises 18 residues.